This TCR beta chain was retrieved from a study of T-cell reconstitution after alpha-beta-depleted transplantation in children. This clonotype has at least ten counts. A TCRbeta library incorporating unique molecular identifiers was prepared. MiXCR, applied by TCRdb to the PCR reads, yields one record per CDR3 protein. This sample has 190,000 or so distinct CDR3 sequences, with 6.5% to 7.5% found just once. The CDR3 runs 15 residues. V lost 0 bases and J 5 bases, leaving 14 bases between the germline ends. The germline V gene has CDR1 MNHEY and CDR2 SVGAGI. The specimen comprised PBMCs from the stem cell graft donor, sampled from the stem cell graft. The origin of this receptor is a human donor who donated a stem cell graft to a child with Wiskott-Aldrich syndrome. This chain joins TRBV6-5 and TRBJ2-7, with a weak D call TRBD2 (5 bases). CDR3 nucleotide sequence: TGTGCCAGCAGTTACTCGTCCCGGGATCTTGACGAGCAGTACTTC. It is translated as CASSYSSRDLDEQYF.